The 8 T cell receptor beta chains in this list originate from one sample, sequenced in a study of CD8 T cells in Susac syndrome. Random hexamers served to reverse transcribe roughly 0.45 to 1 ug RNA. One entry per CDR3 protein results from TCRdb running MiXCR on the immunoSEQ multiplex PCR reads. Altogether some 250,000 distinct CDR3 sequences are present, 90% to 96% being singletons, with the ten largest covering about 0.095%. The source material was CD4+ T cells from PBMCs. These receptor sequences come from a human donor with Susac syndrome.

This clonotype appeared once. The rearrangement joins TRBV20-1 to TRBJ2-3; 8 bases match TRBD2. The trim removed 3 bases at V and 3 bases at J, leaving 5 bases unmatched. The CDR3 spans 14 residues. Germline V gives CDR1 DFQATT, CDR2 SNEGSKA (reference sequence). This chain's CDR3 is CSASVSGMTDTQYF. CDR3 DNA sequence: TGCAGTGCTAGTGTTAGCGGGATGACAGATACGCAGTATTTT.

The chain uses TRBV19 and TRBJ1-3; D call uncertain. Trimming shortened V by 4 bases and J by 1 base, and 14 bases separated the two germline ends. CDR1 and CDR2 (germline): LNHDA, SQIVND (reference sequence). The CDR3 totals 16 residues. This CDR3 is CASSKWSLLSGNTIYF. DNA for the CDR3: TGTGCCAGTAGTAAATGGAGCCTTCTTTCTGGAAACACCATATATTTT.

V and J are TRBV24-1 and TRBJ2-7; D is uncertain. Germline lookup yields CDR1 KGHDR and CDR2 SFDVKD. The CDR3 contains 15 residues. The ends were cut back, 0 bases at V and 7 bases at J, with 15 bases in the middle. The CDR3 DNA sequence: TGTGCCACCAGTGATTTGCAGGACGGCCCTGAAGAGCAGTACTTC. Translated, it gives CATSDLQDGPEEQYF.

This clonotype was counted a single time. The genes are TRBV9 and TRBJ2-2, with D unclear. The germline gives CDR1 SGDLS, CDR2 YYNGEE. This CDR3 is 15 amino acids long. V dropped 0 bases and J dropped 2 bases, with 8 bases sitting between them. In DNA form, the CDR3 reads TGTGCCAGCAGCGTAGGCACTCACAACACCGGGGAGCTGTTTTTT. Encoded protein: CASSVGTHNTGELFF.

The chain uses TRBV20-1 and TRBJ2-3; D gene unclear. This CDR3 contains 12 residues. Germline CDR1 is DFQATT and CDR2 is SNEGSKA (reference sequence). The V end lost 7 bases, the J end lost 3 bases, and 11 bases lay between the germline ends. CDR3 in DNA: TGCAGTGTTCTTGCTGGAACAGATACGCAGTATTTT. Translating it yields CSVLAGTDTQYF.

The CDR3 is CASSLSGQGAPQHF. The CDR3 DNA reads TGTGCCAGCAGCTTAAGCGGACAGGGGGCTCCCCAGCATTTT. The chain links TRBV7-9 to TRBJ1-5; 11 nucleotides line up with TRBD1. Germline assignment: CDR1 SEHNR and CDR2 FQNEAQ (reference sequence). The trim removed 2 bases at V and 10 bases at J, leaving 4 bases unmatched. The CDR3 is 14 amino acids. Full variable domain (missing parts from reference TRBV7-9 and TRBJ1-5): DTGVSQNPRHKITKRGQNVTFRCDPISEHNRLYWYRQTLGQGPEFLTYFQNEAQLEKSRLLSDRFSAERPKGSFSTLEIQRTEQGDSAMYLCASSLSGQGAPQHFGDGTRLSIL.

The chain couples TRBV12-2 to TRBJ1-5. TRBV12-2 is a pseudogene locus. The CDR3 has 11 amino acids. CDR3 sequence (DNA): TGTGCAAGTCGCCCGAATCAGCCCCAGCATTTT. It specifies CASRPNQPQHF.

In this sample, this clonotype turned up once. V usage is TRBV7-8 and J usage is TRBJ1-2, with D possibly TRBD1 on 5 matching bases. CDR3 length: 14 residues. V lost 5 bases to trimming and J lost 8 bases, with 18 bases between them. CDR1 is SGHVS, CDR2 FQNEAQ, per germline. In nucleotides, the CDR3 is TGTGCCAGCAGCCCGGACACCTCGGCTGAGGGCTACACCTTC. Its protein product is CASSPDTSAEGYTF. The whole variable domain, remainder taken from reference TRBV7-8 and TRBJ1-2, is GAGVSQSPRYKVAKRGQDVALRCDPISGHVSLFWYQQALGQGPEFLTYFQNEAQLDKSGLPSDRFFAERPEGSVSTLKIQRTQQEDSAVYLCASSPDTSAEGYTFGSGTRLTVV.